One and the same sample provided the 21 T cell receptor beta chains below, sequenced in a study of T cell repertoires in cytomegalovirus infection. For these TCRs, the target antigens are not known. MiXCR, run by TCRdb on the reads, gives a single entry per CDR3 protein. The sample lists some 800,000 distinct CDR3 sequences; around a third were seen once. The sequencing used cultured CD8+ T cells from PBMCs, collected from culture after CMV antigen stimulation. These receptors were collected from a human donor in good health (CMV status not recorded). Some clones in this sample may be carry-over from other donors' samples.

The rearrangement joins TRBV7-8 to TRBJ2-7; D is unclear. V was pared by 2 bases and J by 0 bases, with 8 bases between. The CDR3 sequence is 14 residues long. In germline, CDR1 is SGHVS, CDR2 FQNEAQ. CDR3 region: CASSLRLSSYEQYV. The CDR3 DNA reads TGTGCCAGCAGCTTACGGTTGAGCTCCTACGAGCAGTACGTC.

At least ten counts were recorded for this clonotype. The V gene is TRBV7-9, the J gene TRBJ2-7; the D is unclear. Germline lookup yields CDR1 SEHNR and CDR2 FQNEAQ (reference sequence). V lost 5 bases to trimming and J lost 3 bases, with 11 bases between them. The CDR3 has 13 residues. CDR3 amino acids: CASSRSSHYEQYV. The CDR3 DNA reads TGTGCCAGCAGCCGCTCCAGTCACTACGAGCAGTACGTC.

This clonotype was observed at least ten times. V and J are TRBV7-8 and TRBJ2-3; D not certain. The V and J ends lost 0 bases and 2 bases respectively, with 0 bases between them. This CDR3 has 12 residues. Looked up from germline, CDR1 is SGHVS and CDR2 is FQNEAQ. CDR3: CASSLATDTQYF. The CDR3 region has the DNA TGTGCCAGCAGCTTAGCCACAGATACGCAGTATTTT.

The V call is TRBV7-9, the J call TRBJ1-1; D unclear. The CDR3 contains 11 residues. V was pared by 4 bases and J by 7 bases, with 7 bases between. CDR1 and CDR2 from the germline V gene are SEHNR and FQNEAQ (reference sequence). The CDR3 nucleotides read TGTGCCAGCAGCTCACAGTATGAAGCTTTCTTT. This encodes CASSSQYEAFF.

This clonotype was found a few times. The gene calls are TRBV10-3 and TRBJ2-3; 9 nucleotides agree with TRBD2. The CDR3 length is 15 residues. Trimming cost V 3 bases and J 7 bases; bases outside gene matches: 8. In germline, CDR1 is ENHRY, CDR2 SYGVKD. CDR3 DNA: TGTGCCATCAGTGACCCTAGCGGGGAGACTAATACGCAGTATTTT. As protein: CAISDPSGETNTQYF.

This clonotype turned up a few times. This chain links TRBV6-6 with TRBJ2-5; TRBD1 matches at 8 bases. Germline V lookup: CDR1 MNHNY, CDR2 SVGAGI (reference sequence). J gave up 3 bases and V 0 bases, and 6 bases lay outside the gene matches. The CDR3 loop spans 16 amino acids. The CDR3 protein is CASSYSLDRVEETQYF. CDR3 DNA sequence: TGTGCCAGCAGTTACTCCCTGGACAGGGTCGAAGAGACCCAGTACTTC.

The V and J genes are TRBV4-3 and TRBJ2-3, with TRBD2 identical over 7 bases. V shed 1 base and J 8 bases; nucleotides not matched to a gene: 9. CDR1 and CDR2 (germline): LGHNA, YSLEER. CDR3 length equals 15 residues. The CDR3 region has the DNA TGCGCCAGCAGCCAAGGGGGGGGAGAAGGGGCTACGCAGTATTTT. Translation gives CASSQGGGEGATQYF.

This clonotype was counted a few times. The chain combines TRBV6-1 with TRBJ2-3, with 7 bases fitting TRBD2. The CDR3 length is 15 residues. The V gene end was trimmed by 9 bases and the J gene end by 1 base; junction bases not matched to a gene: 10. Germline V gene data show CDR1 as MNHNS and CDR2 as SASEGT. CDR3 in amino acids: CASLQALAGTDTQYF. As DNA, the CDR3 is TGTGCCAGTCTCCAAGCCCTAGCGGGCACAGATACGCAGTATTTT.

This clonotype was observed at least ten times. This CDR3 is missing its conserved last phenylalanine or tryptophan, likely due to a read error. The DNA is left out, because the CDR3 cannot be placed on it with certainty; the CDR3 is given as TCRdb lists it. The gene calls are TRBV7-2 and TRBJ2-7; the D call TRBD1 from the table was never checked on the DNA. The germline V gene encodes CDR1 SGHTA and CDR2 FQGNSA. The CDR3 sequence runs 11 residues, both termini included. The chain's CDR3 is CASSDGGVPII.

The chain employs TRBV7-6 and TRBJ2-5; D is unclear. Germline CDR1 SGHVS, CDR2 FNYEAQ. The CDR3 is 13 amino acids. Trimming removed 7 bases from V and 5 bases from J, with 14 bases in between. CDR3 sequence: CASTPAKMETQYF. The CDR3 DNA follows: TGTGCCAGCACCCCCGCGAAGATGGAGACCCAGTACTTC.

The rearrangement joins TRBV5-6 to TRBJ1-2; unclear D gene. CDR3 length: 16 amino acids. V was pared by 0 bases and J by 7 bases, with 19 bases between. Germline CDR1 SGHDT, CDR2 YYEEEE. In DNA form, the CDR3 reads TGTGCCAGCAGCTTGGGAGAAGCAGGAATTGGTCGTGGCTACACCTTC. This codes for CASSLGEAGIGRGYTF.

The sample holds a few counts of this clonotype. This chain uses TRBV27 with TRBJ1-5; D uncertain. CDR1 is MNHEY and CDR2 is SMNVEV in the germline V gene (reference sequence). With 3 bases removed from V and 7 bases from J, the gap between germline ends came to 13 bases. The CDR3 runs 14 residues. The CDR3 DNA reads as TGTGCCAGCAGTTTCGGCTCTAAGGGACAGCCCCAGCATTTT. Translating it yields CASSFGSKGQPQHF.

This rearrangement joins TRBV9 to TRBJ2-3; D is uncertain. The germline V and J ends were trimmed by 0 bases and 1 base, with 3 bases remaining between them. The CDR3 has 13 amino acids. CDR1 is SGDLS, CDR2 YYNGEE, per germline. The CDR3 bases are TGTGCCAGCAGCGTAGGACGCACAGATACGCAGTATTTT. Protein: CASSVGRTDTQYF.

This clonotype was recorded many times. V is TRBV7-6 and J is TRBJ1-1; a possible D gene is TRBD1 (5 bases). This CDR3 has 11 amino acids. Germline assignment: CDR1 SGHVS and CDR2 FNYEAQ. Deletions cut 8 bases from V and 11 bases from J, with 15 bases between. The CDR3 is CASGGAGEAFF. The CDR3 region has the DNA TGTGCCAGCGGGGGAGCGGGGGAGGCTTTCTTT.

The chain couples TRBV7-2 to TRBJ2-1; D is uncertain. Trimming took off 5 bases at V and 2 bases at J, with 13 bases between the two ends. CDR1 SGHTA and CDR2 FQGNSA come from the germline V gene. The CDR3 length is 15 residues. CDR3 DNA sequence: TGTGCCAGCAGCAACTCGCCATCAACCTACAATGAGCAGTTCTTC. As protein: CASSNSPSTYNEQFF.

The genes are TRBV6-2 or TRBV6-3 and TRBJ2-7; TRBD1 matches 7 bases. The CDR3 length is 18 residues. V shed 6 bases and J 2 bases; nucleotides not matched to a gene: 19. Germline V gene lookup returns CDR1 MNHEY and CDR2 SVGEGT. CDR3 in amino acids: CASSHDEEVWGTAYEQYV. For the CDR3, the DNA is TGTGCCAGCAGCCACGATGAGGAAGTCTGGGGGACAGCCTACGAGCAGTACGTC.

This clonotype has a handful of counts. V and J are TRBV12-3 or TRBV12-4 and TRBJ2-7; 7 bases align to TRBD1. Losses at the gene ends were 10 bases for V and 5 bases for J; bases not matched to a gene: 8. The CDR3 is 12 amino acids. The CDR3 spells CATSTGRDEQYF. The CDR3 nucleotides read TGTGCCACCTCGACAGGGAGAGACGAGCAGTACTTC.

This clonotype was seen repeatedly, ten times or more. This chain joins TRBV7-9 and TRBJ1-5, with no clear D. Germline V gene sequence: CDR1 SEHNR, CDR2 FQNEAQ (reference sequence). Trimming removed 4 bases at V and 3 bases at J, with 10 bases between. The CDR3 extends over 14 amino acids. The CDR3 region is CASSSEQPNQPQHF. DNA for the CDR3: TGTGCCAGCAGCTCAGAACAGCCCAATCAGCCCCAGCATTTT.

The rearrangement links TRBV27 to TRBJ1-2; D ambiguous. V lost 3 bases to trimming and J lost 6 bases, with 17 bases between them. Germline V gives CDR1 MNHEY, CDR2 SMNVEV (reference sequence). This CDR3 is built from 15 residues. The CDR3 sequence: CASSLSAGLGNGYTF. Here the CDR3 DNA reads TGTGCCAGCAGTTTGTCGGCGGGCCTTGGGAATGGCTACACCTTC.

This clonotype was counted many times. The chain is built from TRBV6-1 and TRBJ1-5, with a tentative D call TRBD1 (6 bases). Looked up from germline, CDR1 is MNHNS and CDR2 is SASEGT. The V end was cut by 6 bases, the J end by 0 bases, with 9 bases between. This CDR3 spans 14 amino acids. CDR3 nucleotides: TGTGCCAGCAGGAGGACAGTTAGCAATCAGCCCCAGCATTTT. This translates into CASRRTVSNQPQHF.

This CDR3 is CASSESGDYEQYF. The CDR3 DNA is TGCGCCAGCAGTGAGTCAGGGGACTACGAGCAGTACTTC. The chain has TRBV10-1 and TRBJ2-7, with a weak D call TRBD1 (5 bases). Germline values: CDR1 WNHNN, CDR2 SYGVQD (reference sequence). Trimming pared 0 bases from V and 3 bases from J, leaving 6 bases between. This CDR3 spans 13 amino acids.